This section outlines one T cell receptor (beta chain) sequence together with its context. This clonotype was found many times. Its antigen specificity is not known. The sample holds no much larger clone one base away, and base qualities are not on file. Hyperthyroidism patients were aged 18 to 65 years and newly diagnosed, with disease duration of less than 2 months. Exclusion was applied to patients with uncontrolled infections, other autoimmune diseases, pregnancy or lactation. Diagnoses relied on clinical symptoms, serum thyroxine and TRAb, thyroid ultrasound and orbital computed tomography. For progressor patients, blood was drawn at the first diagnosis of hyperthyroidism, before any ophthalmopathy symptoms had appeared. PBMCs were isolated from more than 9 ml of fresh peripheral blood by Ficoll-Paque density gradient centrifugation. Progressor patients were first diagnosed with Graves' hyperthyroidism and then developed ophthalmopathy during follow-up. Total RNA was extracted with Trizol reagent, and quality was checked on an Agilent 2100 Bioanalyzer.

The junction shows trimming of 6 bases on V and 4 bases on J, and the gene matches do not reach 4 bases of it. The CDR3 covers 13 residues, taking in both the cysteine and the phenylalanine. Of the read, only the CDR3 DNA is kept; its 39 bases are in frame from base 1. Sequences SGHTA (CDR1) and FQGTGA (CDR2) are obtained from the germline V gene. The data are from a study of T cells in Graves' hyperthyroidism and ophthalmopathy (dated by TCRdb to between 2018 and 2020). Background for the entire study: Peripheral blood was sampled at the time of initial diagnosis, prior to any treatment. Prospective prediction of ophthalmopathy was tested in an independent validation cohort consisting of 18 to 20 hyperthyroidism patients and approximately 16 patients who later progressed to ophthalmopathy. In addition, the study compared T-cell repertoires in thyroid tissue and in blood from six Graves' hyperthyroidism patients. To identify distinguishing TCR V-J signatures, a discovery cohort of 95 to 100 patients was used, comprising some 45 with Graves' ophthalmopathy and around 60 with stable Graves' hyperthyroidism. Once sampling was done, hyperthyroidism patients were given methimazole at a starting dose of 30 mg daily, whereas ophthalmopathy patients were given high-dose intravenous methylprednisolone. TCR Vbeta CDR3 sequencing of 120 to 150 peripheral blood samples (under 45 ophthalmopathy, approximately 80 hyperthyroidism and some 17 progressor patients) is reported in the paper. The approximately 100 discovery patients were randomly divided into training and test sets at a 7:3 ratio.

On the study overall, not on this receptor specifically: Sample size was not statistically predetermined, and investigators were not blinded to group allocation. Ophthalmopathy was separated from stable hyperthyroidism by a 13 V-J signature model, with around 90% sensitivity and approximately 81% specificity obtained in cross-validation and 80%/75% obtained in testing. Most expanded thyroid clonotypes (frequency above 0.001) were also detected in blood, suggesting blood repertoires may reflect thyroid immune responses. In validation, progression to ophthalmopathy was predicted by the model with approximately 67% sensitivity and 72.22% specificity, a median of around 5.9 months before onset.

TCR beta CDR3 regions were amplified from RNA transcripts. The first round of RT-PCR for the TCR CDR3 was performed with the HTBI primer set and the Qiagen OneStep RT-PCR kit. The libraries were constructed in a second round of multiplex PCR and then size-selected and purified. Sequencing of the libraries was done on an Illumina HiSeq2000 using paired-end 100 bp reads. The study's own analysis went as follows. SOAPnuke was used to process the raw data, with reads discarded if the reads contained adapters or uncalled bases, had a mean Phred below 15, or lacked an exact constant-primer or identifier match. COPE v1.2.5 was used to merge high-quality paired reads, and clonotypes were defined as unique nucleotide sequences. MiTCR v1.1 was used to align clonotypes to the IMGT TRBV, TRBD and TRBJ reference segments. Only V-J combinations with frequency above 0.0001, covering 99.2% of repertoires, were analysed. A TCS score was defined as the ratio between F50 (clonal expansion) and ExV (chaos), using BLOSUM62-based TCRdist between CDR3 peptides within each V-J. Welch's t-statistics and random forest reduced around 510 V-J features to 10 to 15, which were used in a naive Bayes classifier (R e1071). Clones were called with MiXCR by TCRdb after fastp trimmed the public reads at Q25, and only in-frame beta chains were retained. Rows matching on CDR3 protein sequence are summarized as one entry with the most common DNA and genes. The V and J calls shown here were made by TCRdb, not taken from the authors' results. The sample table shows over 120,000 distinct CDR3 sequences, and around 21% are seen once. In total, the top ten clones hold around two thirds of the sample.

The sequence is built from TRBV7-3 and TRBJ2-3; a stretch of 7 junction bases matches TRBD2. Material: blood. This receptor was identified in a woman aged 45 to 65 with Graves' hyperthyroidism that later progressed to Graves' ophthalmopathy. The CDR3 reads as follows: CASSRDYSDTQYF. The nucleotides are TGTGCCAGCAGTCGGGACTACTCAGATACGCAGTATTTT.